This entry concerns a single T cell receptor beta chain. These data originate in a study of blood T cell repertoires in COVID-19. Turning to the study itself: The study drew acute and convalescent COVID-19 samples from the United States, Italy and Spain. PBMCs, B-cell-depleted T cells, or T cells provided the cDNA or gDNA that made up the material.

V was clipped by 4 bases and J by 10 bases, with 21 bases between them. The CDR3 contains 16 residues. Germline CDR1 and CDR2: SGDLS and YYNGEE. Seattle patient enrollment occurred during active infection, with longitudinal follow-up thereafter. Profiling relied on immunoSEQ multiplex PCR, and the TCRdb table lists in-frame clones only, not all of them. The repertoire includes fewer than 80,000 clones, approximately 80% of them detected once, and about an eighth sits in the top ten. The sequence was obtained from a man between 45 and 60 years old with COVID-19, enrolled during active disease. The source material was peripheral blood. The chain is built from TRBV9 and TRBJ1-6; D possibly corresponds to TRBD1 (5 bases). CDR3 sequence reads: CASSPPGEGLPSPLHF. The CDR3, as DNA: TGTGCCAGCAGCCCCCCCGGGGAGGGGTTACCCTCACCCCTCCACTTT.